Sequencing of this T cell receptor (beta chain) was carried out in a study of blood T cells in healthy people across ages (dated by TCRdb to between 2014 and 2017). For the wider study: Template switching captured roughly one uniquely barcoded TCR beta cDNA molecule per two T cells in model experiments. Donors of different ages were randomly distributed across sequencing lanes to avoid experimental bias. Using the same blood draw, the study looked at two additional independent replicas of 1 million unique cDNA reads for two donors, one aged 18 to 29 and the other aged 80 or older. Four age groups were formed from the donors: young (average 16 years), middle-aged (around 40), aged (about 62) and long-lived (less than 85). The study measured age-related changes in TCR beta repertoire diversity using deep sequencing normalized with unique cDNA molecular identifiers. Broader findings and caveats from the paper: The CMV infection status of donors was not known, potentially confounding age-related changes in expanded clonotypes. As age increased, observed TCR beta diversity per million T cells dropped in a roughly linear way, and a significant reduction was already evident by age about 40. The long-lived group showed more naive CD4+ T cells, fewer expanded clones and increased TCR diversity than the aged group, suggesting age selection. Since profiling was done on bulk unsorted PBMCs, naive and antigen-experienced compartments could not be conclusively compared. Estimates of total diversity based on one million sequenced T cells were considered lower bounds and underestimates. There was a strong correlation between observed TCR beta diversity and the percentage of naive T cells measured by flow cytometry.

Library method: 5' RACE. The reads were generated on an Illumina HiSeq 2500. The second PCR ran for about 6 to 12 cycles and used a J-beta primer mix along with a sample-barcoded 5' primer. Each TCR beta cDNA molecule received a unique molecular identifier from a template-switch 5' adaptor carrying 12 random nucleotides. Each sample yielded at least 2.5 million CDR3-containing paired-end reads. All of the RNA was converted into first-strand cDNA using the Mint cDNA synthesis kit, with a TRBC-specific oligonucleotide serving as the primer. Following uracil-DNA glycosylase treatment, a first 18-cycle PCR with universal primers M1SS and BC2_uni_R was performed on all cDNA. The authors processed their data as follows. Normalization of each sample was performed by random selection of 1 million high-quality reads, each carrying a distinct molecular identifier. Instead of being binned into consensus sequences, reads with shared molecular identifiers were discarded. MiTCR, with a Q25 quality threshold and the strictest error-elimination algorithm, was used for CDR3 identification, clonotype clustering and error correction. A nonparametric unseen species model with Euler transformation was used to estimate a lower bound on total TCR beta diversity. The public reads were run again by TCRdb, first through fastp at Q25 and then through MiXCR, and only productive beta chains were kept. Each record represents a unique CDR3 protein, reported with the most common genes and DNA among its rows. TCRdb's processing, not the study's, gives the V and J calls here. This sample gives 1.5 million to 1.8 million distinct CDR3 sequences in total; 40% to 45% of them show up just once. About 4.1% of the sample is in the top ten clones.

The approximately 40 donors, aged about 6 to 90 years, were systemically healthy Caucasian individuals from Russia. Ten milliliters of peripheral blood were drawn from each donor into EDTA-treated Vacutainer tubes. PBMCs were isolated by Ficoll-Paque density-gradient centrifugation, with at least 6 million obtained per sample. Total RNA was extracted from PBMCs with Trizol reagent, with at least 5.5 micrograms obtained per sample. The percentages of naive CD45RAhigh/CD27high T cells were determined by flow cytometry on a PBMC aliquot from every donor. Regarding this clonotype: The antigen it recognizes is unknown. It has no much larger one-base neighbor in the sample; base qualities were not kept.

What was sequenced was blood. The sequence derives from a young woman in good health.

The nucleotide sequence reads TGTGCCAGCGCACCGGGTGGGGGTAGGTACAATGAGCAGTTCTTC. Its translation is CASAPGGGRYNEQFF. The chain uses TRBV12-3 or TRBV12-4 and TRBJ2-1, with the D call tentatively TRBD1 or TRBD2, each fitting 5 bases. The V and J ends are trimmed by 8 bases and 4 bases, leaving 18 bases between them. Taken from cysteine to phenylalanine, the CDR3 has 15 residues. Just the 45-base CDR3 DNA is kept, in frame starting at base 1.